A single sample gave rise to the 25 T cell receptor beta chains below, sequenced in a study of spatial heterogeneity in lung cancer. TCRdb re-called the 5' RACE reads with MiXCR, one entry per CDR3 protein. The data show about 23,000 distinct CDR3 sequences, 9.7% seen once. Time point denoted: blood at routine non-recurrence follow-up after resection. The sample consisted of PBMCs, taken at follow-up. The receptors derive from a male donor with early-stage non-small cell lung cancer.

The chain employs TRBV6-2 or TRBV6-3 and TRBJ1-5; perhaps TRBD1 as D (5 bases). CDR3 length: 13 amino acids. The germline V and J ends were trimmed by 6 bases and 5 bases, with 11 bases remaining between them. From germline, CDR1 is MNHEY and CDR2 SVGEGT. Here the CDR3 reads CASSQWGDQPQHF. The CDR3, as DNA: TGTGCCAGCAGCCAGTGGGGGGATCAGCCCCAGCATTTT.

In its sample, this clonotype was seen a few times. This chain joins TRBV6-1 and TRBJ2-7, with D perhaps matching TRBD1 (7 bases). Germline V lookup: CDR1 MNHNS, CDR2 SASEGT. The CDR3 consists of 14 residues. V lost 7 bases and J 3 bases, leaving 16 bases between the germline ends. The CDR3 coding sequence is TGTGCCAGCAAAGGGCGGGACAGAGACTACGAGCAGTACTTC. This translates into CASKGRDRDYEQYF.

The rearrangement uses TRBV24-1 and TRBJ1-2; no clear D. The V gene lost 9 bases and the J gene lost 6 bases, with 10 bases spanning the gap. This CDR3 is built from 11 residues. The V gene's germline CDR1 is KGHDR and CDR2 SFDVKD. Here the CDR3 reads CATSGGHGYTF. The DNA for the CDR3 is TGTGCCACCTCGGGCGGACATGGCTACACCTTC.

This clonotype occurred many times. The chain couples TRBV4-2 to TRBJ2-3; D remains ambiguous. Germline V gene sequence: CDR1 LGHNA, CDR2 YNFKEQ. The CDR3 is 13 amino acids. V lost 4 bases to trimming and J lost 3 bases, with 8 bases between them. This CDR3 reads CASSPFLTDTQYF. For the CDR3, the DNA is TGTGCCAGCAGCCCCTTTTTGACAGATACGCAGTATTTT.

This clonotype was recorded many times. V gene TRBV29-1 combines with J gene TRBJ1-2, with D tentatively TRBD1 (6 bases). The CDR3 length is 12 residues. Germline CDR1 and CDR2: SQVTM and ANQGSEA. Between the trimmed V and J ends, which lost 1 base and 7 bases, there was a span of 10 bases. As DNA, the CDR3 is TGCAGCGTTGAAGGAGGGGGGCCTGGCTACACCTTC. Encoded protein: CSVEGGGPGYTF.

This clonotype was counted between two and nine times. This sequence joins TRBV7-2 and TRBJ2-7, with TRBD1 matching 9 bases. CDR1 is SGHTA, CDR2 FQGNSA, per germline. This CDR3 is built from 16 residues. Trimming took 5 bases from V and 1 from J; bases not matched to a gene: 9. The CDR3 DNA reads TGTGCCAGCAGCCCGAGGCCGGGACAGGGTTCCTACGAGCAGTACTTC. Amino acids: CASSPRPGQGSYEQYF.

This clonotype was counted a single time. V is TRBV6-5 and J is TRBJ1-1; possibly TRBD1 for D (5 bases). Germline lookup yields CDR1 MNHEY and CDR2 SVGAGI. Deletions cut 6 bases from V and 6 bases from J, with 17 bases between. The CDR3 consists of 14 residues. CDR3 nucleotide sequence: TGTGCCAGCAGCCCCCCGCAGGGCCACGCTGAAGCTTTCTTT. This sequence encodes CASSPPQGHAEAFF.

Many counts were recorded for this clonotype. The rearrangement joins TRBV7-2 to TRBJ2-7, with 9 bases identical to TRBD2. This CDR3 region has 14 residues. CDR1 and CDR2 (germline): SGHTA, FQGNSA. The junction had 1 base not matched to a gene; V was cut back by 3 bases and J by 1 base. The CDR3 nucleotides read TGTGCCAGCAGCTTTAGCGGGAGTTCCTACGAGCAGTACTTC. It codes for CASSFSGSSYEQYF.

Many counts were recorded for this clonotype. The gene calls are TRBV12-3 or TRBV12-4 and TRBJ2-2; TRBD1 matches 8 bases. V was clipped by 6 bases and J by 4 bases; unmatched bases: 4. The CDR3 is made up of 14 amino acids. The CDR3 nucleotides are TGTGCCAGCAGCAGGGGGCCGGGCACCGGGGAGCTGTTTTTT. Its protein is CASSRGPGTGELFF.

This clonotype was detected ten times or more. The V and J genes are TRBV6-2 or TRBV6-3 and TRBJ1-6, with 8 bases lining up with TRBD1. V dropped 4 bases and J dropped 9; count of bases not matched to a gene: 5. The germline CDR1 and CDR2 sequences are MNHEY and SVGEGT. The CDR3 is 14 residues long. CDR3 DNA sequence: TGTGCCAGCAGTTTGGGGACAGGACTTTCACCCCTCCACTTT. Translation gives CASSLGTGLSPLHF.

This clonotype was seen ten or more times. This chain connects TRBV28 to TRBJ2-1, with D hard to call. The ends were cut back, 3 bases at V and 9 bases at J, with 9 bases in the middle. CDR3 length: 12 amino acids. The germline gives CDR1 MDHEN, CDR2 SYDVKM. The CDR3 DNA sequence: TGTGCCAGCAGTTTTATAGAAGGTGAGCAGTTCTTC. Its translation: CASSFIEGEQFF.

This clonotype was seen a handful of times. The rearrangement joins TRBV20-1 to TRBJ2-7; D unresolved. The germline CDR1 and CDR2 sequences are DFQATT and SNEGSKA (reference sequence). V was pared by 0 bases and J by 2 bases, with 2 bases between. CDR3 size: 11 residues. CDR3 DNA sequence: TGCAGTGCTAGAGAGACCTACGAGCAGTACTTC. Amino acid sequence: CSARETYEQYF.

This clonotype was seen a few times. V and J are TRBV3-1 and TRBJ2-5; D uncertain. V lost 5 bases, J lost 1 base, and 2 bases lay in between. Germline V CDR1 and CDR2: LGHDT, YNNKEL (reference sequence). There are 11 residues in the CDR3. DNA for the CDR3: TGTGCCAGCAGCGGCCAAGAGACCCAGTACTTC. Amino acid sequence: CASSGQETQYF.

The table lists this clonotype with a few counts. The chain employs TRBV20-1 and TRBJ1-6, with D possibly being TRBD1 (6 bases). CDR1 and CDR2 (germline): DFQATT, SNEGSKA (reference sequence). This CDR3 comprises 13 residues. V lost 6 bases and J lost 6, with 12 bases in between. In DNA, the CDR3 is TGCAGTGCCTACAGGGACGGTAATTCACCCCTCCACTTT. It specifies CSAYRDGNSPLHF.

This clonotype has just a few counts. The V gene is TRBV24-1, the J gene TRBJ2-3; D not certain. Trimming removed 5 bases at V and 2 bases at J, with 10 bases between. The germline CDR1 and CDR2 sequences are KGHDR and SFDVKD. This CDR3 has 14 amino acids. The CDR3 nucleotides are TGTGCCACCAGTGTATCACGGACCACAGATACGCAGTATTTT. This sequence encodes CATSVSRTTDTQYF.

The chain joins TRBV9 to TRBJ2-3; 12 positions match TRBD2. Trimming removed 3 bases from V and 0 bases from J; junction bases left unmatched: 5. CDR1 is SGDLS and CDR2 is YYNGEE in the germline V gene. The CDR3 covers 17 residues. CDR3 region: CASSAGLAGHSTDTQYF. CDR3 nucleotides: TGTGCCAGCAGCGCAGGACTAGCGGGGCATAGCACAGATACGCAGTATTTT.

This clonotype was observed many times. CDR3 sequence: CASSLVRGYQAFF. CDR3 sequence (DNA): TGTGCCAGCAGTTTAGTACGAGGGTACCAAGCTTTCTTT. The V call is TRBV12-3 or TRBV12-4, the J call TRBJ1-1; no reliable D call. The CDR3 is 13 residues long. V lost 1 base to trimming and J lost 9 bases, with 12 bases between them.

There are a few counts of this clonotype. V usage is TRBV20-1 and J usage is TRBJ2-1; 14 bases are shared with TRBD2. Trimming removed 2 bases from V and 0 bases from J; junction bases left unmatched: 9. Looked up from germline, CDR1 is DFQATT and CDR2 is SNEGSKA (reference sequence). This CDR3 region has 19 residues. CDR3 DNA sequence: TGCAGTGCTAGACCTCAGCGACTAGCGGGGGGGCGCTCCTACAATGAGCAGTTCTTC. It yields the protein CSARPQRLAGGRSYNEQFF.

The CDR3 DNA reads TGTGCCAGCAGCTTAACTTCGGGGTATCTAAACACCATATATTTT. Translating it yields CASSLTSGYLNTIYF. The chain has TRBV11-2 and TRBJ1-3; D gene unclear. The CDR3 runs to 15 residues. Per the germline V gene, CDR1 is SGHAT and CDR2 is FQNNGV. V was pared by 2 bases and J by 6 bases, with 14 bases between. Complete variable domain (other parts from reference TRBV11-2 and TRBJ1-3): EAGVAQSPRYKIIEKRQSVAFWCNPISGHATLYWYQQILGQGPKLLIQFQNNGVVDDSQLPKDRFSAERLKGVDSTLKIQPAKLEDSAVYLCASSLTSGYLNTIYFGEGSWLTVV.

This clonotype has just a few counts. In DNA, the CDR3 is TGCGCCAGCAGCCAGGGGGACGGACCCTACGAGCAGTACTTC. Translated: CASSQGDGPYEQYF. The rearrangement uses TRBV5-1 and TRBJ2-7; 7 bases map to TRBD1. The CDR3 is 14 residues long. After removal of 4 bases from V and 2 bases from J, the junction contained 6 bases not matched to a gene. Germline-derived CDR1 and CDR2 are SGHRS and YFSETQ. The entire variable domain, with the rest obtained from reference TRBV5-1 and TRBJ2-7, is as follows: KAGVTQTPRYLIKTRGQQVTLSCSPISGHRSVSWYQQTPGQGLQFLFEYFSETQRNKGNFPGRFSGRQFSNSRSEMNVSTLELGDSALYLCASSQGDGPYEQYFGPGTRLTVT.

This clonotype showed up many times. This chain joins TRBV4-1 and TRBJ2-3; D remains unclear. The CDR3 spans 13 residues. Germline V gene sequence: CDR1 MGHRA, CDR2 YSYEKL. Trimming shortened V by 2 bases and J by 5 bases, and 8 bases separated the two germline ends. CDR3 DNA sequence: TGCGCCAGCAGCCAAAATAGGGAAGATACGCAGTATTTT. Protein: CASSQNREDTQYF.

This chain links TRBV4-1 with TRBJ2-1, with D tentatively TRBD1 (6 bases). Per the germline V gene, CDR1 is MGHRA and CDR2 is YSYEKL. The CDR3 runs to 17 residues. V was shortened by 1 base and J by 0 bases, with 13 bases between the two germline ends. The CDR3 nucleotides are TGCGCCAGCAGCCAAGGCCCCACAGGGAACTCCTACAATGAGCAGTTCTTC. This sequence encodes CASSQGPTGNSYNEQFF.

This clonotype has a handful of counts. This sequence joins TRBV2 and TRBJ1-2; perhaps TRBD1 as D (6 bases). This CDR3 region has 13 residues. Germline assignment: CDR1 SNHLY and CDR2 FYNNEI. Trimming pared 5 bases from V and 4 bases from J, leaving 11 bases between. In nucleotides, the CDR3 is TGTGCCAGCAGTCAGGGGAAGATCTATGGCTACACCTTC. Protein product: CASSQGKIYGYTF.

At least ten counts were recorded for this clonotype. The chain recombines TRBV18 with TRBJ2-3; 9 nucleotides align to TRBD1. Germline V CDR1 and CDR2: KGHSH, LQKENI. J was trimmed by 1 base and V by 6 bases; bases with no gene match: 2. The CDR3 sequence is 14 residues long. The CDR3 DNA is TGTGCCAGCTCCGGGACAGGGCGCACAGATACGCAGTATTTT. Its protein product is CASSGTGRTDTQYF.

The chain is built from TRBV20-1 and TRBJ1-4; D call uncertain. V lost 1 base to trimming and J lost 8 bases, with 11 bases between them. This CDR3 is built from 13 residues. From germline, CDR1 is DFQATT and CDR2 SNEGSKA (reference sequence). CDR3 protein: CSARAPALEKLFF. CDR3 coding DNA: TGCAGTGCTAGAGCCCCAGCTTTGGAAAAACTGTTTTTT.